The T cell receptor beta chain under discussion was sequenced for a study of regulatory T cells in long-lasting Graves disease. Sample time point: newly diagnosed GD, antithyroid drugs for less than 3 months. PBMC-derived RNA was used for the TCR library. CDR3 regions were amplified by Arm-PCR using iRepertoire HTBI primers to build TCR beta libraries. From the multiplex PCR reads, TCRdb called clonotypes with MiXCR, one entry per CDR3 protein. Here the sample spans 350,000 to 400,000 distinct CDR3 sequences, roughly a sixth being singletons. Germline V gives CDR1 SGDLS, CDR2 YYNGEE. The junction had 5 bases not matched to a gene; V was cut back by 3 bases and J by 5 bases. CDR3 length equals 15 residues.

The sequence came from a female donor with Graves disease. The sequenced sample was peripheral blood mononuclear cells (PBMCs), obtained at new diagnosis, from a patient treated with antithyroid drugs. This chain connects TRBV9 to TRBJ2-1; 10 positions agree with TRBD2. CDR3: CASSGLAGADNEQFF. CDR3 in DNA: TGTGCCAGCAGCGGGCTAGCGGGGGCCGACAATGAGCAGTTCTTC. The whole variable domain, filled in from reference TRBV9 and TRBJ2-1, reads DSGVTQTPKHLITATGQRVTLRCSPRSGDLSVYWYQQSLDQGLQFLIQYYNGEERAKGNILERFSAQQFPDLHSELNLSSLELGDSALYFCASSGLAGADNEQFFGPGTRLTVL.